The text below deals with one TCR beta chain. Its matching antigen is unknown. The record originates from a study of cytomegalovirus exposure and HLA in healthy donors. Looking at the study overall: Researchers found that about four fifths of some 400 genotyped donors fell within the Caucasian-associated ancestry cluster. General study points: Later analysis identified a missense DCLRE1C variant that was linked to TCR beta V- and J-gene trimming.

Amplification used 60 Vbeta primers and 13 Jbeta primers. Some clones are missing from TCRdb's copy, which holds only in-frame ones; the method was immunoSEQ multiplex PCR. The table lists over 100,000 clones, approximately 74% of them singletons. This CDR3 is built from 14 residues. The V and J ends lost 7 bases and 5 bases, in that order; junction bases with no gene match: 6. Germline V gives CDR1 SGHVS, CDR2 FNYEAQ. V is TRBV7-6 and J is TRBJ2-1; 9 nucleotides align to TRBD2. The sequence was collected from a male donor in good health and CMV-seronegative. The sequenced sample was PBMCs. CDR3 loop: CASKPAGGHNEQFF. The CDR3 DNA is TGTGCCAGCAAGCCTGCGGGAGGGCACAATGAGCAGTTCTTC.